This T cell receptor (beta chain) was found in a study of T cell changes during pregnancy in multiple sclerosis. TCRdb's copy holds only in-frame clones and misses some; the assay was immunoSEQ multiplex PCR. The profile shows some 140,000 clones, about 95% of them singletons. V lost 3 bases and J 6 bases, leaving 12 bases between the germline ends. Germline CDR1 SGHRS, CDR2 YFSETQ. The CDR3 loop spans 13 amino acids. The sequences come from peripheral blood, collected after pregnancy. The clonotype was recovered from a female donor with multiple sclerosis, enrolled in a pregnancy study. This rearrangement joins TRBV5-1 to TRBJ1-2, with a tentative D call TRBD1 (5 bases). The DNA for the CDR3 is TGCGCCAGCAGCTGGGGACTTGTGGATGGCTACACCTTC. Translated, it gives CASSWGLVDGYTF.